The TCR beta chain under discussion was sequenced for a study of T-cell memory formation after mild COVID-19. Study-wide background: Largely, TCR clusters stayed within a single donor.

This clonotype was detected only a few times. The antigen is not known. Whole-study findings and limits: Pre-infection memory contained some responding clones, which suggested that cross-reactive memory had joined.

TCRdb re-analysed the 5' RACE reads in MiXCR, keeping a single row per CDR3 protein. The repertoire consists of 280,000 or so distinct CDR3 sequences, with around 8% occurring once and the leading ten covering approximately 23%. The sample comprised PBMCs or a T cell subset sorted from them (not recorded which). This sequence was found in a man between 18 and 35 years old who had mild COVID-19 (a few samples of this study predate the infection). Cell type and time point are not known.

The CDR3 is CASSQGPGQANEKLFF. Here the CDR3 DNA reads TGCGCCAGCAGCCAAGGACCAGGACAGGCTAATGAAAAACTGTTTTTT. The rearrangement uses TRBV4-3 and TRBJ1-4; 7 positions agree with TRBD1. This CDR3 comprises 16 residues. Germline V gene sequence: CDR1 LGHNA, CDR2 YSLEER. V shed 1 base and J 3 bases; nucleotides not matched to a gene: 5.